These 7 T cell receptor beta chains originate from one sample sequenced in a study of T-cell memory formation after mild COVID-19. MiXCR, run by TCRdb on the 5' RACE reads, gives a single entry per CDR3 protein. The data contain approximately 500,000 distinct CDR3 sequences, roughly 25% of them singletons. Material for sequencing was PBMCs or a T cell subset sorted from them (not recorded which). These receptors all stem from an adult woman who had mild COVID-19 (a few samples of this study predate the infection). Cell type and time point are not known.

This clonotype was seen only a few times. The rearrangement joins TRBV5-6 to TRBJ2-7, with 7 bases identical to TRBD2. This CDR3 spans 12 amino acids. V dropped 6 bases and J dropped 5; count of bases not matched to a gene: 5. Germline-derived CDR1 and CDR2 are SGHDT and YYEEEE. The CDR3 DNA follows: TGTGCCAGCAACGGGGGAGGGGACGAGCAGTACTTC. Translation gives CASNGGGDEQYF.

This clonotype was seen a few times. This chain connects TRBV6-5 to TRBJ1-1; D is possibly TRBD1 (6 bases). The V and J ends lost 0 bases and 0 bases respectively, with 14 bases between them. The CDR3 is made up of 17 amino acids. CDR1 is MNHEY, CDR2 SVGAGI, per germline. CDR3 sequence reads: CASSYSRVGQLNTEAFF. CDR3 DNA: TGTGCCAGCAGTTACTCGAGAGTCGGACAGTTGAACACTGAAGCTTTCTTT.

The gene calls are TRBV19 and TRBJ2-7, with TRBD1 as a possible D gene (6 bases). The CDR3 length is 15 residues. V was pared by 2 bases and J by 0 bases, with 11 bases between. Germline CDR1 LNHDA, CDR2 SQIVND (reference sequence). The CDR3 loop reads CASSISRGGSYEQYF. DNA of the CDR3: TGTGCCAGTAGTATAAGTCGAGGGGGCTCCTACGAGCAGTACTTC. Full variable domain (rest looked up from reference TRBV19 and TRBJ2-7): DGGITQSPKYLFRKEGQNVTLSCEQNLNHDAMYWYRQDPGQGLRLIYYSQIVNDFQKGDIAEGYSVSREKKESFPLTVTSAQKNPTAFYLCASSISRGGSYEQYFGPGTRLTVT.

This clonotype was recorded a few times. The J gene is TRBJ2-1, the V gene TRBV10-3, with a possible D match to TRBD2 (7 bases). Germline V gene data show CDR1 as ENHRY and CDR2 as SYGVKD. V dropped 0 bases and J dropped 2 bases, with 8 bases sitting between them. CDR3 length: 15 amino acids. The chain's CDR3 is CAISESGGPYNEQFF. The CDR3 DNA sequence: TGTGCCATCAGTGAGTCGGGGGGGCCCTACAATGAGCAGTTCTTC.

This clonotype was detected a few times. The chain recombines TRBV3-1 with TRBJ2-1; maybe TRBD2 (6 bases). The V end was cut by 3 bases, the J end by 10 bases, with 19 bases between. Germline lookup yields CDR1 LGHDT and CDR2 YNNKEL (reference sequence). The CDR3 length is 15 residues. In DNA, the CDR3 is TGTGCCAGCAGCCAGGCGGGACTCGGGGGTCGCGAGCAGTTCTTC. Its translation: CASSQAGLGGREQFF.

For this clonotype: One junction end does not reproduce the germline sequence, and a read error may be involved. The V call is TRBV5-4, the J call TRBJ2-7, with D perhaps TRBD1 or TRBD2 (6 bases each). CDR3 length: 13 residues. CDR1 is SGHNT and CDR2 is YYREEE in the germline V gene (reference sequence). CDR3 loop: CASSPPGAREQYF. The CDR3 DNA follows: TGTGCAAGCAGCCCCCCGGGGGCGCGTGAGCAGTACTTC.

This chain links TRBV20-1 with TRBJ2-7; unclear D gene. V shed 5 bases and J shed 0 bases, with 14 bases lying between them. The CDR3 is 14 residues long. The germline V gene has CDR1 DFQATT and CDR2 SNEGSKA (reference sequence). The CDR3 DNA sequence: TGCAGTGCTGGAAGGGCCTACGGCTCCTACGAGCAGTACTTC. This gives the protein CSAGRAYGSYEQYF.